Listed below are T cell receptor beta chains from one sample, sequenced in a study of blood T cell repertoires in COVID-19. Assay used: immunoSEQ multiplex PCR; TCRdb lists only in-frame clones, some missing. The sample carries roughly 200,000 clones, less than 90% recorded once. Sequenced: PBMCs or T cells enriched from blood (not recorded which). All receptors derive from a woman in her thirties who had recovered from COVID-19. Each CDR3 is given with its conserved first and last residue. D genes are given only for firm matches. Clone size is given for some rows only: seen once, a few or many times, or a class if the clone is expanded.

clone size	D gene	V gene	J gene	CDR3 length	CDR3 protein	CDR3 DNA
NA	TRBD1	TRBV7-6	TRBJ2-7	14	CASSPQGSSYEQYF	TGTGCCAGCAGCCCACAGGGGAGCTCCTACGAGCAGTACTTC
NA	NA	TRBV4-2	TRBJ1-4	17	CASSQLRVIATNEKLFF	TGTGCCAGCAGCCAACTCAGGGTAATCGCAACTAATGAAAAACTGTTTTTT
few	TRBD1	TRBV4-1	TRBJ2-5	16	CASSQIRDRIGETQYF	TGCGCCAGCAGCCAAATCCGGGACAGGATAGGAGAGACCCAGTACTTC
NA	NA	TRBV20-1	TRBJ2-3	15	CSASRSGGITDTQYF	TGCAGTGCTAGTCGATCAGGGGGGATCACAGATACGCAGTATTTT
few	TRBD1	TRBV27	TRBJ1-6	14	CASSFGTGWTPLHF	TGTGCCAGCAGTTTTGGGACAGGTTGGACACCCCTCCACTTT
NA	NA	TRBV25-1	TRBJ2-7	13	CASSEAQGYEQYF	TGTGCCAGCAGTGAAGCGCAGGGGTACGAGCAGTACTTC
few	NA	TRBV21-1	TRBJ1-5	14	CASNPRGGNQPQHF	TGTGCCAGCAACCCACGGGGAGGCAATCAGCCCCAGCATTTT
NA	NA	TRBV9	TRBJ2-1	14	CASSVGATNNEQFF	TGTGCCAGCAGCGTAGGGGCCACAAACAATGAGCAGTTCTTC
NA	TRBD1	TRBV18	TRBJ1-2	14	CASSRSGDSYGYTF	TGTGCCAGCTCACGTTCAGGGGACAGCTATGGCTACACCTTC
NA	TRBD2	TRBV7-2	TRBJ2-2	16	CASSLSAGVNTGELFF	TGTGCCAGCAGCTTAAGTGCGGGGGTAAACACCGGGGAGCTGTTTTTT
NA	NA	TRBV4-3	TRBJ1-4	16	CASSQGQASTNEKLFF	TGCGCCAGCAGCCAAGGTCAAGCTTCAACTAATGAAAAACTGTTTTTT
NA	NA	TRBV18	TRBJ1-1	14	CASSPPRGNTEAFF	TGTGCCAGCTCACCTCCACGAGGGAACACTGAAGCTTTCTTT
NA	TRBD1	TRBV4-2	TRBJ2-3	17	CASSQFRTGWTTDTQYF	TGTGCCAGCAGCCAATTCCGGACAGGGTGGACAACAGATACGCAGTATTTT
NA	NA	TRBV5-5	TRBJ2-1	17	CASSSGDGTLSYNEQFF	TGTGCCAGCAGCAGTGGGGACGGGACACTCTCCTACAATGAGCAGTTCTTC
NA	NA	TRBV4-3	TRBJ1-1	15	CASSQISGGAAEAFF	TGCGCCAGCAGCCAAATCTCGGGGGGGGCGGCTGAAGCTTTCTTT
NA	TRBD2	TRBV4-1	TRBJ2-5	16	CASSSATSGDQETQYF	TGCGCCAGCAGCTCAGCGACTAGCGGGGATCAAGAGACCCAGTACTTC
NA	TRBD1	TRBV6-6	TRBJ1-6	15	CASSYSGQRNSPLHF	TGTGCCAGCAGTTACTCGGGACAGAGAAATTCACCCCTCCACTTT